The T cell receptor beta chain described here comes from a study of shared clonotypes between healthy human individuals. V lost 0 bases and J lost 5, with 13 bases in between. The CDR3 has 15 residues. The germline V gene has CDR1 SGHTA and CDR2 FQGNSA. Clones were sequenced by immunoSEQ multiplex PCR, and TCRdb holds only the in-frame ones, with some missing. The repertoire consists of about a million clones, with approximately 72% occurring once and the leading ten covering roughly 1.4%. A note on this clone: Its target is not known.

Overall study findings and caveats: The study found lower generation probabilities in non-shared clonotypes than in those shared by all four donors.

All donors were Caucasian adults living in Nashville, Tennessee. The chain joins TRBV7-2 to TRBJ2-5, with D unclear. Material for sequencing was memory CD4+ T cells sorted from blood. Subset meaning: CD45RA-negative fraction. This receptor was obtained from a man aged 18-30 years in good health. The CDR3 reads CASSLAMGSGETQYF. The CDR3 nucleotides are TGTGCCAGCAGCTTAGCAATGGGTTCGGGCGAGACCCAGTACTTC.